These 31 T cell receptor beta chains originate from one sample sequenced in a study of blood T cell repertoires in COVID-19. TCRdb's copy holds only in-frame clones and misses some; the assay was immunoSEQ multiplex PCR. The sample has roughly 500,000 clones, roughly nine tenths seen once. Sequencing was done on a sample of peripheral blood. The receptors were gathered from a man between 18 and 35 years old with COVID-19, enrolled during active disease.

The rearrangement links TRBV30 to TRBJ1-3; tentative D call: TRBD1 (6 bases). The CDR3 totals 16 residues. Germline CDR1 GTSNPN, CDR2 SVGIG (reference sequence). Deletions cut 3 bases from V and 5 bases from J, with 20 bases between. The chain's CDR3 is CAWRERWTAVRNTIYF. CDR3 coding DNA: TGTGCCTGGAGAGAAAGATGGACAGCCGTAAGAAACACCATATATTTT. Together with reference TRBV30 and TRBJ1-3, the CDR3 gives the full variable domain: SQTIHQWPATLVQPVGSPLSLECTVEGTSNPNLYWYRQAAGRGLQLLFYSVGIGQISSEVPQNLSASRPQDRQFILSSKKLLLSDSGFYLCAWRERWTAVRNTIYFGEGSWLTVV.

The V and J genes are TRBV12-3 or TRBV12-4 and TRBJ2-1, with D possibly TRBD2 on 5 matching bases. This CDR3 region has 13 residues. The V end was cut by 6 bases, the J end by 13 bases, with 19 bases between. Here the CDR3 reads CASSRPDGGLQFF. The CDR3 coding sequence is TGTGCCAGCAGCCGTCCAGATGGCGGGTTACAGTTCTTC.

The V gene is TRBV7-4, the J gene TRBJ1-1; D gene uncertain. V shed 5 bases and J shed 0 bases, with 16 bases lying between them. This CDR3 is 16 amino acids long. CDR1 is SGHVT, CDR2 SQSDAQ, per germline. The CDR3 coding sequence is TGTGCCAGCAGCCAGGACGGCGGGGTCATGAACACTGAAGCTTTCTTT. Protein product: CASSQDGGVMNTEAFF.

The genes are TRBV6-7 and TRBJ1-1, with a weak D call TRBD1 (6 bases). TRBV6-7 is treated as an ORF (open reading frame) with a function not yet certain. This CDR3 is built from 16 residues. V lost 0 bases, J lost 6 bases, and 17 bases lay in between. The CDR3: CASSYSTLQGNAEAFF. The CDR3 nucleotides read TGTGCCAGCAGTTACTCCACGTTACAGGGAAACGCTGAAGCTTTCTTT.

Note on this clone: A junction boundary mismatches the germline segment, possibly from a read error. J is TRBJ2-2 and V is TRBV6-2 or TRBV6-3, with a possible D match to TRBD2 (6 bases). The germline V gene has CDR1 MNHEY and CDR2 SVGEGT. There are 13 residues in the CDR3. Written as DNA, the CDR3 is TGTGCCAGCAGTTACGACGGGTTGGGGGGGCTGTTTTTT. Its protein product is CASSYDGLGGLFF.

The chain uses TRBV6-1 and TRBJ1-5; D remains ambiguous. V lost 3 bases and J 1 base, leaving 4 bases between the germline ends. The CDR3 consists of 13 residues. Germline V lookup: CDR1 MNHNS, CDR2 SASEGT. CDR3 bases: TGTGCCAGCAGTGATATGAGCAATCAGCCCCAGCATTTT. Translated, it gives CASSDMSNQPQHF.

The J gene is TRBJ1-1, the V gene TRBV19; TRBD1 is a possible D gene (6 bases). This CDR3 spans 14 amino acids. Germline CDR1 reads LNHDA; CDR2 reads SQIVND (reference sequence). The V end lost 6 bases, the J end lost 8 bases, and 19 bases lay between the germline ends. The DNA for the CDR3 is TGTGCCAGTAGCTTCTCAACAGGGTTCTACGAAGCTTTCTTT. Protein: CASSFSTGFYEAFF.

The chain is built from TRBV3-1 (or the pseudogene TRBV3-2) and TRBJ2-5; D is uncertain. V lost 4 bases to trimming and J lost 5 bases, with 8 bases between them. Germline-derived CDR1 and CDR2 are LGHDT and YNNKEL (reference sequence). This CDR3 region has 12 residues. Here the CDR3 reads CASSPSGETQYF. The CDR3, as DNA: TGTGCCAGCAGCCCCTCCGGGGAGACCCAGTACTTC.

This chain uses TRBV11-2 with TRBJ1-3; D is unresolved. The CDR3 contains 13 residues. The V end was cut by 3 bases, the J end by 4 bases, with 7 bases between. Germline V gives CDR1 SGHAT, CDR2 FQNNGV. The CDR3 region has the DNA TGTGCCAGCAGCTTTGATCGGGGAAACACCATATATTTT. Its translation is CASSFDRGNTIYF.

The chain couples TRBV25-1 to TRBJ2-7; D not certain. The CDR3 sequence is 13 residues long. The germline V gene has CDR1 MGHDK and CDR2 SYGVNS. The germline V and J ends were trimmed by 3 bases and 2 bases, with 8 bases remaining between them. The CDR3 is CASSEPNTYEQYF. DNA of the CDR3: TGTGCCAGCAGTGAGCCGAACACCTACGAGCAGTACTTC.

For the CDR3, the DNA is TGTGCCAGCAGTCCCTTAGCGGGATTGGGGACCGGGGAGCTGTTTTTT. Translation: CASSPLAGLGTGELFF. The rearrangement links TRBV27 to TRBJ2-2; 8 positions agree with TRBD2. Losses at the gene ends were 5 bases for V and 5 bases for J; bases not matched to a gene: 10. The CDR3 is 16 residues long. The germline CDR1 and CDR2 sequences are MNHEY and SMNVEV (reference sequence).

The rearrangement links TRBV27 to TRBJ1-2; the match to TRBD1 covers 9 bases. CDR1 MNHEY and CDR2 SMNVEV come from the germline V gene (reference sequence). V trimming: 6 bases; J trimming: 4 bases; junction bases outside the gene matches: 9. There are 15 residues in the CDR3. As DNA, the CDR3 is TGTGCCAGCAGCAGAGGGGACAGGGAGAGCTATGGCTACACCTTC. As protein: CASSRGDRESYGYTF.

This sequence joins TRBV25-1 and TRBJ1-4, with D possibly matching TRBD1 (5 bases). This CDR3 spans 18 amino acids. The germline V gene encodes CDR1 MGHDK and CDR2 SYGVNS. V lost 0 bases and J lost 3, with 17 bases in between. This chain's CDR3 is CASSEYRAGNRANEKLFF. The CDR3 coding sequence is TGTGCCAGCAGTGAATACAGGGCAGGGAATAGAGCTAATGAAAAACTGTTTTTT. Complete variable domain (other parts from reference TRBV25-1 and TRBJ1-4): EADIYQTPRYLVIGTGKKITLECSQTMGHDKMYWYQQDPGMELHLIHYSYGVNSTEKGDLSSESTVSRIRTEHFPLTLESARPSHTSQYLCASSEYRAGNRANEKLFFGSGTQLSVL.

The J gene is TRBJ2-6, the V gene TRBV27; 12 nucleotides match TRBD1. Per the germline V gene, CDR1 is MNHEY and CDR2 is SMNVEV (reference sequence). The CDR3 spans 19 residues. J lost 4 bases, V lost 7 bases, and 14 bases had no gene match. The CDR3 DNA follows: TGTGCCAGCAAACGAACCGGGACAGGGGGCTGGTTGGGGGCCAACGTCCTGACTTTC. It specifies CASKRTGTGGWLGANVLTF.

To note about this clone: The sample carries other DNA sequences with the same CDR3. The chain recombines TRBV19 with TRBJ2-1, with D tentatively TRBD2 (5 bases). Germline loops: CDR1 LNHDA, CDR2 SQIVND (reference sequence). V shed 3 bases and J shed 0 bases, with 9 bases lying between them. This CDR3 has 15 amino acids. CDR3 nucleotide sequence: TGTGCCAGTAGTATTACGGGGAGCTCCTACAATGAGCAGTTCTTC. Translation: CASSITGSSYNEQFF.

The J gene is TRBJ1-2, the V gene TRBV12-3 or TRBV12-4; D is perhaps TRBD1 (6 bases). The V end lost 6 bases, the J end lost 2 bases, and 10 bases lay between the germline ends. This CDR3 region has 13 residues. In DNA, the CDR3 is TGTGCCAGCAGCTTGGACAGAAACTATGGCTACACCTTC. Protein product: CASSLDRNYGYTF.

The CDR3 loop is CASGDNPPSLGYTF. The CDR3 region has the DNA TGTGCCAGCGGGGACAATCCTCCTTCGTTGGGCTACACCTTC. The chain is built from TRBV2 and TRBJ1-2; the D gene is possibly TRBD1 (6 bases). CDR3 length: 14 amino acids. Germline values: CDR1 SNHLY, CDR2 FYNNEI. The V end was cut by 8 bases, the J end by 8 bases, with 21 bases between.

The J gene is TRBJ2-7, the V gene TRBV27, with TRBD1 as a possible D gene (6 bases). Trimming stripped 10 bases from V and 3 bases from J, with 13 bases between. The germline V gene encodes CDR1 MNHEY and CDR2 SMNVEV (reference sequence). The CDR3 consists of 12 residues. CDR3: CATRDIGYEQYF. The CDR3 DNA reads TGTGCCACCCGGGACATCGGCTACGAGCAGTACTTC.

The V and J genes are TRBV7-9 and TRBJ2-1; D not certain. Germline V CDR1 and CDR2: SEHNR, FQNEAQ (reference sequence). Trimming took off 5 bases at V and 8 bases at J, with 10 bases between the two ends. This CDR3 comprises 12 residues. CDR3 bases: TGTGCCAGCAGCCTCCGAGTGGATGAGCAGTTCTTC. Translated: CASSLRVDEQFF.

The chain has TRBV5-1 and TRBJ2-6, with TRBD1 matching over 7 bases. Germline CDR1 SGHRS, CDR2 YFSETQ. With V trimmed by 4 bases and J by 0 bases, 16 bases remained unmatched. The CDR3 covers 20 residues. CDR3 nucleotides: TGCGCCAGCAGCCCCTGGGGAAGGGGGCGCAGTATCTCTGGGGCCAACGTCCTGACTTTC. Translation: CASSPWGRGRSISGANVLTF.

In its sample, this clone was seen a few times. Its ends do not fully match the called genes, so a read error is possible. The chain recombines TRBV2 with TRBJ1-1; D may be TRBD1 (6 bases). The CDR3 totals 13 residues. CDR1 is SNHLY, CDR2 FYNNEI, per germline. The CDR3 nucleotides read TGTGCCAGCAATGAAGACAGGTACACTGAAGCTTTCTTT. Protein sequence: CASNEDRYTEAFF.

Notes on this clone: One junction end does not reproduce the germline sequence, and a read error may be involved. The gene calls are TRBV5-4 and TRBJ2-2; D uncertain. CDR1 SGHNT and CDR2 YYREEE come from the germline V gene (reference sequence). CDR3 size: 14 residues. The CDR3 here is CASTLNINTGELFF. The CDR3 DNA reads TGTGCCAGCACCTTGAACATTAACACCGGGGAGCTGTTTTTT.

The DNA of the CDR3 is TGTGCCAGCACCAGGACAGGGGGCGTGGAGACCCAGTACTTC. It encodes CASTRTGGVETQYF. The chain carries TRBV6-5 and TRBJ2-5; 11 nucleotides align to TRBD1. In germline, CDR1 is MNHEY, CDR2 SVGAGI. Losses at the gene ends were 7 bases for V and 5 bases for J; bases not matched to a gene: 6. The length of the CDR3 is 14 residues.

This clone is a singleton in its sample. The chain is built from TRBV2 and TRBJ1-1; 10 nucleotides align to TRBD1. Germline trimming cut 2 bases from V and 4 bases from J; bases unmatched to any gene: 7. CDR1 is SNHLY and CDR2 is FYNNEI in the germline V gene. The CDR3 runs to 16 residues. The CDR3: CASSERGTGASTEAFF. Here the CDR3 DNA reads TGTGCCAGCAGTGAAAGGGGGACAGGGGCAAGCACTGAAGCTTTCTTT.

The rearrangement links TRBV3-1 (or the pseudogene TRBV3-2) to TRBJ1-2; perhaps TRBD1 as D (5 bases). V was clipped by 4 bases and J by 4 bases, with 16 bases between them. In germline, CDR1 is LGHDT, CDR2 YNNKEL (reference sequence). The CDR3 extends over 15 amino acids. For the CDR3, the DNA is TGTGCCAGCAGCCGCAAGGGTGGCAGGGTCTATGGCTACACCTTC. It yields the protein CASSRKGGRVYGYTF.

The rearrangement links TRBV11-3 to TRBJ2-3, with D unclear. Germline V gene data show CDR1 as SGHNT and CDR2 as YENEEA. The CDR3 has 13 amino acids. Between the trimmed V and J ends, which lost 6 bases and 7 bases, there was a span of 14 bases. As DNA, the CDR3 is TGTGCCAGCAGTTTGAATCAGGCGAATACGCAGTATTTT. Amino acid sequence: CASSLNQANTQYF. The full variable domain, completed using reference TRBV11-3 and TRBJ2-3, is EAGVVQSPRYKIIEKKQPVAFWCNPISGHNTLYWYLQNLGQGPELLIRYENEEAVDDSQLPKDRFSAERLKGVDSTLKIQPAELGDSAVYLCASSLNQANTQYFGPGTRLTVL.

The V call is TRBV18, the J call TRBJ2-1; the match to TRBD2 covers 7 bases. The V segment lost 3 bases and the J segment 8 bases; nucleotides outside the gene matches: 10. CDR1 KGHSH and CDR2 LQKENI come from the germline V gene. The CDR3 consists of 15 residues. The CDR3 coding sequence is TGTGCCAGCTCACCGGGCGGGAGTGATATGGATGAGCAGTTCTTC. Translated, it gives CASSPGGSDMDEQFF.

CDR3 nucleotide sequence: TGTGCCACCAGTGCCGGGGACAGATACAATGAGCAGTTCTTC. This translates into CATSAGDRYNEQFF. V gene TRBV24-1 combines with J gene TRBJ2-1, with 7 positions matching TRBD1. V dropped 5 bases and J dropped 4; count of bases not matched to a gene: 4. CDR1 is KGHDR, CDR2 SFDVKD, per germline. The CDR3 has 14 amino acids.

V gene TRBV3-1 (or the pseudogene TRBV3-2) combines with J gene TRBJ1-4, with TRBD1 matching over 7 bases. The J segment lost 4 bases and the V segment lost 7 bases, leaving 6 bases of the junction unmatched. The CDR3 has 14 residues. The V gene's germline CDR1 is LGHDT and CDR2 YNNKEL (reference sequence). DNA for the CDR3: TGTGCCAGCAACCAGGGGGGGATTAATGAAAAACTGTTTTTT. Translated: CASNQGGINEKLFF.

This clone has only a few counts. The chain combines TRBV12-5 with TRBJ1-5; a possible D gene is TRBD1 (5 bases). V was cut by 3 bases and J by 0 bases, with 9 bases left in between. The CDR3 has 15 residues. CDR1 is LGHNT and CDR2 is FRNRAP in the germline V gene. In DNA form, the CDR3 reads TGTGCTAGTGGTTTAGGGGTAAATAGCAATCAGCCCCAGCATTTT. It yields the protein CASGLGVNSNQPQHF.

V usage is TRBV21-1 and J usage is TRBJ2-1; TRBD2 is the table's D call and was not checked against the DNA. TRBV21-1 is a pseudogene. The CDR3 consists of 19 residues. The CDR3 nucleotides are TGTGCCAGCAGCAAAGCCGGGGGGACTAGCGGGAGCTCCTACAATGAGCAGTTCTTC. Translation gives CASSKAGGTSGSSYNEQFF.